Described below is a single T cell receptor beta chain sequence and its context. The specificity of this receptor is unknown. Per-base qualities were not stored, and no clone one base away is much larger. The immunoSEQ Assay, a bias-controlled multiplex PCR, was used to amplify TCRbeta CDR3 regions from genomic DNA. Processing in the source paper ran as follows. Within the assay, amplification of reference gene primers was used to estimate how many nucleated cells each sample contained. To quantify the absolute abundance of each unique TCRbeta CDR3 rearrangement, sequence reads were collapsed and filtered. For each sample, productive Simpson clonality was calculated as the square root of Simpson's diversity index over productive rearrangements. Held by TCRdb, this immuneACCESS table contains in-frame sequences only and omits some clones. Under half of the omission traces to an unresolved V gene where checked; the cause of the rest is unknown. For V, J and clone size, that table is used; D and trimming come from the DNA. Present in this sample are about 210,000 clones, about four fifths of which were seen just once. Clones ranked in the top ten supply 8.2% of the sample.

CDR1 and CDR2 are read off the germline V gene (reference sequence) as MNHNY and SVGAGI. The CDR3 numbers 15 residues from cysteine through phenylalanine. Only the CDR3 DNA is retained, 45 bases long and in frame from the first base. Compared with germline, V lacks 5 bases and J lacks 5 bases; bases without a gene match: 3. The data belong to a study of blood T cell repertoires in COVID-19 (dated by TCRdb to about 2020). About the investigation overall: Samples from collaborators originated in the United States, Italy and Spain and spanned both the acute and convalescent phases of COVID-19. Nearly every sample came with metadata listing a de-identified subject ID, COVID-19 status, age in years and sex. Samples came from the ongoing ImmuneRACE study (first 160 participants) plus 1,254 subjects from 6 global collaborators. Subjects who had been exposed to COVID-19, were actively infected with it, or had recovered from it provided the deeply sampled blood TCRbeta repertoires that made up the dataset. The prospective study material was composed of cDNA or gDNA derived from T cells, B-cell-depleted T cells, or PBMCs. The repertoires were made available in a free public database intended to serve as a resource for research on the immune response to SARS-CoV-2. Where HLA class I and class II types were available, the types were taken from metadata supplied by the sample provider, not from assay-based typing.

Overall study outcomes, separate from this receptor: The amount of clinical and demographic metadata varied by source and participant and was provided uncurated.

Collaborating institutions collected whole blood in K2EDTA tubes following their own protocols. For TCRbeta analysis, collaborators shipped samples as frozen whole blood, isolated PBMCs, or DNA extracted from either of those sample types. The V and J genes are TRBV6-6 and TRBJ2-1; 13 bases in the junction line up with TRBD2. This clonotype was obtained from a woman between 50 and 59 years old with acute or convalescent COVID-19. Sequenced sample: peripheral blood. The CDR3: CASSPGLAGDNEQFF. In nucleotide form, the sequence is TGTGCCAGCAGTCCTGGACTAGCGGGAGACAATGAGCAGTTCTTC.